This TCR beta chain was sequenced for a study of chemoradiotherapy in HPV16-positive cancers. Concerning this clone itself: Other DNA sequences in this specimen translate into the identical CDR3.

Germline lookup yields CDR1 SGHRS and CDR2 YFSETQ. The CDR3 is 12 amino acids. Trimming pared 0 bases from V and 11 bases from J, leaving 11 bases between. The method was immunoSEQ multiplex PCR; TCRdb's version includes in-frame clones alone and lacks a portion of them. The sample carries roughly 21,000 clones, around 87% recorded once. Sequencing used blood, obtained from a patient who underwent chemoradiotherapy. The gene calls are TRBV5-1 and TRBJ1-1; no firm D call. The origin of this receptor is a human donor with HPV-associated anogenital cancer. The CDR3 loop is CASSLGWTEAFF. CDR3 nucleotide sequence: TGCGCCAGCAGCTTGGGGTGGACGGAGGCTTTCTTT.